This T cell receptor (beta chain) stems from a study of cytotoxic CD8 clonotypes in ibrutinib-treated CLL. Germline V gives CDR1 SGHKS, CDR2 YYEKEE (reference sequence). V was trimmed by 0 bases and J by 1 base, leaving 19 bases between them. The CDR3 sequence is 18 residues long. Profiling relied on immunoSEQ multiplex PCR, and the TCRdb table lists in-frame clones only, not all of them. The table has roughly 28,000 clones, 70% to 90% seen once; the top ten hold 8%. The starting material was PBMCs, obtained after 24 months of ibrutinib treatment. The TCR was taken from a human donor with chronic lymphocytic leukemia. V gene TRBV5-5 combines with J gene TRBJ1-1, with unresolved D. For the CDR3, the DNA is TGTGCCAGCAGCTTGGAGGTTCGGTGGATCCCCCAGAACACTGAAGCTTTCTTT. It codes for CASSLEVRWIPQNTEAFF.